This TCR beta chain was captured by sequencing in a study of shared T cell receptors in the human thymus. Measured with immunoSEQ multiplex PCR; TCRdb has only the in-frame clones, and not every one. The sample lists about 660,000 clones, 88% seen once, with about 0.01% in the top ten. The germline V and J ends were trimmed by 3 bases and 7 bases, with 24 bases remaining between them. Germline lookup yields CDR1 SGHAT and CDR2 FQNNGV. There are 17 residues in the CDR3. The same data also went into a second study, on human thymus T cells. That publication notes: Related work showed strongly overlapping thymic repertoires across unrelated individuals.

The V and J genes are TRBV11-2 and TRBJ2-5; possible D gene TRBD2, 7 bases. The TCR was taken from a boy under two years old with a congenital heart defect. Sequencing used thymocytes. CDR3 nucleotide sequence: TGTGCCAGCAGCTTCACACGGGGAGGGCGGGAAGGGGGGACCCAGTACTTC. It encodes CASSFTRGGREGGTQYF.